This T cell receptor (beta chain) was identified during a study of cytomegalovirus exposure and HLA in healthy donors. Regarding the study as a whole: Relative to equally common others, HLA-associated TCR beta chains showed greater clonal expansion in a later analysis. The dataset shows that most TCR sequences were rare, while some public TCRs occurred in many donors.

With respect to this clone: Its antigen remains unidentified.

The CDR3 consists of 15 residues. V trimming: 5 bases; J trimming: 2 bases; junction bases outside the gene matches: 4. Germline V gene sequence: CDR1 MDHEN, CDR2 SYDVKM. The PCR was carried out with 60 Vbeta primers and 13 Jbeta primers. Sequenced by immunoSEQ multiplex PCR; TCRdb stores in-frame clones only, minus some. The sample holds about 160,000 clones; roughly 80% are singletons and the top ten take roughly 1.3%. Material for sequencing was PBMCs. The chain employs TRBV28 and TRBJ2-5; 11 bases are a match to TRBD2. This receptor was identified in a woman aged 45-60 years in good health and CMV-seronegative. In DNA, the CDR3 is TGTGCCAGCAGTCGACTAGCGGGGACACAAGAGACCCAGTACTTC. Amino acids: CASSRLAGTQETQYF.